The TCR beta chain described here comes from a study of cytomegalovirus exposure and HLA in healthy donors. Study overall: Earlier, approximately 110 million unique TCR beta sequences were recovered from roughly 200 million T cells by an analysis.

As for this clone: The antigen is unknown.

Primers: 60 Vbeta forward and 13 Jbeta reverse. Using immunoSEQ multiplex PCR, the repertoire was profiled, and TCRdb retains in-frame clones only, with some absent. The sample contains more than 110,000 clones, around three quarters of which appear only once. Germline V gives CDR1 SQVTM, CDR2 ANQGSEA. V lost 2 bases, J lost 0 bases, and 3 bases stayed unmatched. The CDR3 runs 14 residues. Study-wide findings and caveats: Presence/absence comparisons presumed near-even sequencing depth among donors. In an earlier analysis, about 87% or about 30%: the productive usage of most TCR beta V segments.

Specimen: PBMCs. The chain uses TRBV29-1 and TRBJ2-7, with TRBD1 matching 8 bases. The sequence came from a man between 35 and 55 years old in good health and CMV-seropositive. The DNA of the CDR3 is TGCAGCGTTGAAACAGGGGGAAGCTCCTACGAGCAGTACTTC. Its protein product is CSVETGGSSYEQYF.